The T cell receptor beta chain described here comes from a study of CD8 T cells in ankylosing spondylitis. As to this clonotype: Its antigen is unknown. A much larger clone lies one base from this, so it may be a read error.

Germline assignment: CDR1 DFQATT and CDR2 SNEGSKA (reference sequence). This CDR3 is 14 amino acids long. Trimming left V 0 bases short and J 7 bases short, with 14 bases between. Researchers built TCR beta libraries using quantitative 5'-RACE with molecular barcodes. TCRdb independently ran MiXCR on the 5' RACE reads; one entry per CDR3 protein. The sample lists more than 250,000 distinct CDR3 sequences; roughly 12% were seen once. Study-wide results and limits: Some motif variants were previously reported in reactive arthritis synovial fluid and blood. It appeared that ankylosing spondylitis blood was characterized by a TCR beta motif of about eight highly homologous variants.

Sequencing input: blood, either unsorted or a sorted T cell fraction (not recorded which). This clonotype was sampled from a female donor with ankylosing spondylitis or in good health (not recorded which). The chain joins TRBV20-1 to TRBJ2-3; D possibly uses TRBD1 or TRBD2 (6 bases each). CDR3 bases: TGCAGTGCTAGAGAAGTCGAAGGGGGGTATACGCAGTATTTT. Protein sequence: CSAREVEGGYTQYF.